This TCR beta chain was found in a study of human T cells and chemical hapten exposure. Study-wide background: Sensitization used 2% DPC on around 2 cm by around 2 cm upper inner arm skin. Study-level points and caveats: Alopecia in all donors means immunity may differ from healthy individuals.

This clonotype has more than one count but fewer than ten. The antigen is not known. In TCRdb, the RACE reads were re-called with MiXCR into one record per CDR3 protein. The table lists 200,000 to 300,000 distinct CDR3 sequences, about 9% of them singletons. This CDR3 is built from 13 residues. Trimming at V came to 4 bases and at J to 8 bases, leaving 6 bases not matched to a gene. Germline CDR1 and CDR2: ENHRY and SYGVKD. The time point is: pre-sensitization, week 0. Treatment: therapeutic diphenylcyclopropenone sensitization with weekly scalp DPC. The authors extracted total RNA from unfractionated whole blood.

The sequences come from whole blood, collected in connection with sensitization to the hapten diphenylcyclopropenone (DPC). The genes are TRBV10-3 and TRBJ1-2, with 8 bases fitting TRBD1. The receptor's source is a woman aged 40 to 50 with alopecia areata. Some clones in this sample may be carry-over from other donors' samples. CDR3 bases: TGTGCCATCAGTGCGGACAGGGTCCAAGGCTACACCTTC. This translates into CAISADRVQGYTF.